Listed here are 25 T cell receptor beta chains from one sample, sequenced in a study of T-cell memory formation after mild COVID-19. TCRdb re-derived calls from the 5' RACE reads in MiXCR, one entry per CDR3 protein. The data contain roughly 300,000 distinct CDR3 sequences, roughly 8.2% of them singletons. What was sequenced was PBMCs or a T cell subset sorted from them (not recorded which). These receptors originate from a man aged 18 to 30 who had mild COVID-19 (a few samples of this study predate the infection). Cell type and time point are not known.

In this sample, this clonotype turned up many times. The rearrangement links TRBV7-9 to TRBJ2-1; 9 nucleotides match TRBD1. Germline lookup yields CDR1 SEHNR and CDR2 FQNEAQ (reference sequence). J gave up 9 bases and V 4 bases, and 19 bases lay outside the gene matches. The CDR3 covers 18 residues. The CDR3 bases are TGTGCCAGCAGCTCAACAACTTTCCGGGACAGGGTGGCCGGTGAGCAGTTCTTC. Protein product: CASSSTTFRDRVAGEQFF.

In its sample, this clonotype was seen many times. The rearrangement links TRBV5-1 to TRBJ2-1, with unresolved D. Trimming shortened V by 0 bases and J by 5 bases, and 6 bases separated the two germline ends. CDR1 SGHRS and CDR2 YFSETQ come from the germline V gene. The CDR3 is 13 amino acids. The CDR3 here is CASSLGLHNEQFF. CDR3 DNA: TGCGCCAGCAGCTTGGGACTGCACAATGAGCAGTTCTTC.

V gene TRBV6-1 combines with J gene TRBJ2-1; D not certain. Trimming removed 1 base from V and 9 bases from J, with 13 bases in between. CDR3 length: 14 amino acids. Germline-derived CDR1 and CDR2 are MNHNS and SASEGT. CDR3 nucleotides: TGTGCCAGCAGTGAAGGCGCTGTGCCGTTTGAGCAGTTCTTC. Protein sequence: CASSEGAVPFEQFF.

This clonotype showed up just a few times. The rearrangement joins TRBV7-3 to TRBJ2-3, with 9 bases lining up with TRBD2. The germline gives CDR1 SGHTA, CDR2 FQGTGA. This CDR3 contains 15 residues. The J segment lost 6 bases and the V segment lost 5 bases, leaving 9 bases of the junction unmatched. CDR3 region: CASSPGAGGWDTQYF. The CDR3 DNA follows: TGTGCCAGCAGCCCCGGAGCGGGGGGTTGGGATACGCAGTATTTT.

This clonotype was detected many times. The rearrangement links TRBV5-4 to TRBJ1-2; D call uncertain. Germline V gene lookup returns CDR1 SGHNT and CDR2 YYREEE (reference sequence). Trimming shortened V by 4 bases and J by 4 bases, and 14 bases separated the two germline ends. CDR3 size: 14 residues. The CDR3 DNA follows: TGTGCCAGCAGCCCCCCCGGCAAGAGCTATGGCTACACCTTC. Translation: CASSPPGKSYGYTF.

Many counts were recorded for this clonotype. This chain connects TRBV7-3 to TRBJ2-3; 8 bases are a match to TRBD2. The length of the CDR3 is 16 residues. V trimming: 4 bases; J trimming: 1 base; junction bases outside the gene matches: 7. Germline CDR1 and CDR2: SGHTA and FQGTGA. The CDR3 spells CASSSGLADGTDTQYF. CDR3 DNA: TGTGCCAGCAGCTCTGGACTAGCCGATGGCACAGATACGCAGTATTTT.

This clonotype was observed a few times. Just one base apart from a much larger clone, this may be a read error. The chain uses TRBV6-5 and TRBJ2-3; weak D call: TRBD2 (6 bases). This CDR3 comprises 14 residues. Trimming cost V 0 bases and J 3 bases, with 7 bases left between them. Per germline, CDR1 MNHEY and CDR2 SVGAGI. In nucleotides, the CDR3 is TGTGCCAGCAGTTACTCGACTAGGACAGATACGCAGTATTTT. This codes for CASSYSTRTDTQYF.

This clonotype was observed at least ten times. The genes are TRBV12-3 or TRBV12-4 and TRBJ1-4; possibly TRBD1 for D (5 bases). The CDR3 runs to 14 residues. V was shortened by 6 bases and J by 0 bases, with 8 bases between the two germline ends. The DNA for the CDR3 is TGTGCCAGCAGCAGGGTGGCAACTAATGAAAAACTGTTTTTT. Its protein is CASSRVATNEKLFF.

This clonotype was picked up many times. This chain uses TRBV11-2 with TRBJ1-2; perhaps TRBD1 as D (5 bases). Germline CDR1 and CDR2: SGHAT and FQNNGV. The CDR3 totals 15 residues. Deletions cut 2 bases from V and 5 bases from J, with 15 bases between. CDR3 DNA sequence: TGTGCCAGCAGCTTATACAAGAGCGCAGGGTATGGCTACACCTTC. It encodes CASSLYKSAGYGYTF.

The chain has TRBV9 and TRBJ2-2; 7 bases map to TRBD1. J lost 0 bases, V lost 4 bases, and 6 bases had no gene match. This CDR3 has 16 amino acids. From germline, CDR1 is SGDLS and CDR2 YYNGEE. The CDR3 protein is CASSIRTGTNTGELFF. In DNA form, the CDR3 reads TGTGCCAGCAGCATCCGGACAGGAACGAACACCGGGGAGCTGTTTTTT. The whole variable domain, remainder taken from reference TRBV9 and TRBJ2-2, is DSGVTQTPKHLITATGQRVTLRCSPRSGDLSVYWYQQSLDQGLQFLIQYYNGEERAKGNILERFSAQQFPDLHSELNLSSLELGDSALYFCASSIRTGTNTGELFFGEGSRLTVL.

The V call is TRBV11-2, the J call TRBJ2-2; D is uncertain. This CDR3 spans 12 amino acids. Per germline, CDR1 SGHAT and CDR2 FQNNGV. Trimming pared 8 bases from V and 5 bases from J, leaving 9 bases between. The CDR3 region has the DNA TGTGCCAGCGGCCGTCCAACCGGGGAGCTGTTTTTT. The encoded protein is CASGRPTGELFF.

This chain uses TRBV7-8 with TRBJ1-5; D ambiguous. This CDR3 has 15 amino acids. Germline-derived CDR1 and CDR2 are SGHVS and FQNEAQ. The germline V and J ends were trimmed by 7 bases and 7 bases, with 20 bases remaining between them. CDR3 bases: TGTGCCAGCACCGCCCGGCGGGGTGTTGAGCAGCCCCAGCATTTT. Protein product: CASTARRGVEQPQHF. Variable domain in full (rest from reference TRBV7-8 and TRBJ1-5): GAGVSQSPRYKVAKRGQDVALRCDPISGHVSLFWYQQALGQGPEFLTYFQNEAQLDKSGLPSDRFFAERPEGSVSTLKIQRTQQEDSAVYLCASTARRGVEQPQHFGDGTRLSIL.

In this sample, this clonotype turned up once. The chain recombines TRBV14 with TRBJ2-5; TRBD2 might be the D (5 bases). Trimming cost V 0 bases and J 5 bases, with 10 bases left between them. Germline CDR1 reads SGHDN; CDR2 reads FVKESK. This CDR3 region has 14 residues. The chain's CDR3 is CASSQEEGSETQYF. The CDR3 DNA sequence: TGTGCCAGCAGCCAAGAAGAGGGTTCGGAGACCCAGTACTTC.

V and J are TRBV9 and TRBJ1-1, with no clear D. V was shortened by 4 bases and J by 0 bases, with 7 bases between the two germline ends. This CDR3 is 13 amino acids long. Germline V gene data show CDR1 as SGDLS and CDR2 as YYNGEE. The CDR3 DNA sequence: TGTGCCAGCAGCCCTGGGATGAACACTGAAGCTTTCTTT. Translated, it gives CASSPGMNTEAFF. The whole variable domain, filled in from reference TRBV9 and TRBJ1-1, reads DSGVTQTPKHLITATGQRVTLRCSPRSGDLSVYWYQQSLDQGLQFLIQYYNGEERAKGNILERFSAQQFPDLHSELNLSSLELGDSALYFCASSPGMNTEAFFGQGTRLTVV.

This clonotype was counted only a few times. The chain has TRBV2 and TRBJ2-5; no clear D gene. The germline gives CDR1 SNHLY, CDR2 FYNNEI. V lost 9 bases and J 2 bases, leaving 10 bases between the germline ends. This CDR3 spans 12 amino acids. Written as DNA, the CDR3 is TGTGCCAGTTGCCGTTCACAAGAGACCCAGTACTTC. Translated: CASCRSQETQYF.

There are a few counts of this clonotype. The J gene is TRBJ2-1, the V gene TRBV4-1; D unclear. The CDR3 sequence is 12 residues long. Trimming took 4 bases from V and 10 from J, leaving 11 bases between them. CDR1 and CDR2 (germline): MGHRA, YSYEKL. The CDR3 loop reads CASSPTELEQFF. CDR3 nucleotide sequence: TGCGCCAGCAGCCCTACAGAACTCGAGCAGTTCTTC.

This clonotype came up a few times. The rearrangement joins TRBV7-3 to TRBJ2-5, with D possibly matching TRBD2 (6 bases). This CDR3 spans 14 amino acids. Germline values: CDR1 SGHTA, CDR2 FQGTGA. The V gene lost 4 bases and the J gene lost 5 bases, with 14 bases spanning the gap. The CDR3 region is CASSSVGGPETQYF. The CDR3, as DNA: TGTGCCAGCAGCTCCGTGGGGGGTCCGGAGACCCAGTACTTC.

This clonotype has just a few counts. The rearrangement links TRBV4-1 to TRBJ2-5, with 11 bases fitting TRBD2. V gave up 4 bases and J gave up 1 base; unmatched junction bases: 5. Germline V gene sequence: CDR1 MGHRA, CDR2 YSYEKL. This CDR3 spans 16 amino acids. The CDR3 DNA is TGCGCCAGCAGCCGCGTCGGGACTAGCGGCCAAGAGACCCAGTACTTC. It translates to CASSRVGTSGQETQYF.

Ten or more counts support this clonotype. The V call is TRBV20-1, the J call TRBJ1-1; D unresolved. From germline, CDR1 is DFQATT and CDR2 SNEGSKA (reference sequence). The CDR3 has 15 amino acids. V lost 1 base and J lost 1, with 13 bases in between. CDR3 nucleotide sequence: TGCAGTGCTAGAGGTCCCCGGGCGGCGAACACTGAAGCTTTCTTT. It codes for CSARGPRAANTEAFF.

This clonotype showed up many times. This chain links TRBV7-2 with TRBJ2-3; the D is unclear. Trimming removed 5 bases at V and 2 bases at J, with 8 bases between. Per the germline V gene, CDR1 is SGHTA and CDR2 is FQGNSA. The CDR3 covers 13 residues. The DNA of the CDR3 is TGTGCCAGCAGCCGTCTCATCACAGATACGCAGTATTTT. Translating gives CASSRLITDTQYF.

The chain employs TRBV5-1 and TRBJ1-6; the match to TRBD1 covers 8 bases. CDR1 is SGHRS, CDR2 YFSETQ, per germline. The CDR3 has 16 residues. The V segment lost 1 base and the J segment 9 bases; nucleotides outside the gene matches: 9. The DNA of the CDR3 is TGCGCCAGCAGCTTGTCGCCGGGACAGGAGACTTCACCCCTCCACTTT. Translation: CASSLSPGQETSPLHF.

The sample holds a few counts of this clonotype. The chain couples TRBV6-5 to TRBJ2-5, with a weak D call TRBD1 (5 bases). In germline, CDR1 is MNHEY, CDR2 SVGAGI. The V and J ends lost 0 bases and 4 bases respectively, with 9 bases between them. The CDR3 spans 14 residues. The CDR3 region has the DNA TGTGCCAGCAGTTACTCGCAGGGATCAGAGACCCAGTACTTC. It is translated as CASSYSQGSETQYF.

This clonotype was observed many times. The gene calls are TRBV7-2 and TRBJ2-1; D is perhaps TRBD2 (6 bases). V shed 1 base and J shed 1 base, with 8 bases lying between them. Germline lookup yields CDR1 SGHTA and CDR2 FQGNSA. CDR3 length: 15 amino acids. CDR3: CASSLEGLSYNEQFF. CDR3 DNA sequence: TGTGCCAGCAGCTTAGAGGGACTGTCCTACAATGAGCAGTTCTTC.

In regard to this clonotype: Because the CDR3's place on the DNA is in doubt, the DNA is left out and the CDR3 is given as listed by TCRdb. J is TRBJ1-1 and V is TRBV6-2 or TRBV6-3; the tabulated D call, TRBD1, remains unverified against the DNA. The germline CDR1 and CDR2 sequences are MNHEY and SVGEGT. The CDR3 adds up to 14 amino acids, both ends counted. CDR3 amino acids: CASSFGRGNTESFF.

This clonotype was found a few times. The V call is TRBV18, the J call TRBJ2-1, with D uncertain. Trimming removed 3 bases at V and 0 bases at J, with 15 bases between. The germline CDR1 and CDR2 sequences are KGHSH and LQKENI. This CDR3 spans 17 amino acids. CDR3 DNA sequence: TGTGCCAGCTCACCGGTCTTGAGGTATAGCTCCTACAATGAGCAGTTCTTC. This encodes CASSPVLRYSSYNEQFF. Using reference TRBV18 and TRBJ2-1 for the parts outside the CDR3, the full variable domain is NAGVMQNPRHLVRRRGQEARLRCSPMKGHSHVYWYRQLPEEGLKFMVYLQKENIIDESGMPKERFSAEFPKEGPSILRIQQVVRGDSAAYFCASSPVLRYSSYNEQFFGPGTRLTVL.